One sample yielded the 5 T cell receptor beta chains listed below, sequenced in a study of a mutant IDH1 vaccine in newly diagnosed glioma. Stated time point: week 35, safety follow-up. All doses held 300 ug of mutant IDH1 20-mer peptide, with topical imiquimod. TCRdb's copy holds only in-frame clones and misses some; the assay was immunoSEQ multiplex PCR. Of about 32,000 clones in the sample, roughly 75% were seen once. Their antigens are not known. The specimen comprised PBMCs, sampled from a glioma patient whose treatment included an IDH1 peptide vaccine. The receptors here all came from a woman between 40 and 55 years old with glioma.

Only a few counts were recorded for this clone. The chain is built from TRBV5-1 and TRBJ2-2; D remains ambiguous. From germline, CDR1 is SGHRS and CDR2 YFSETQ. There are 12 residues in the CDR3. Trimming left V 1 base short and J 4 bases short, with 2 bases between. This CDR3 is CASSLITGELFF. The CDR3 region has the DNA TGCGCCAGCAGCTTGATCACCGGGGAGCTGTTTTTT.

The chain couples TRBV15 to TRBJ1-2; D is ambiguous. Germline V gene data show CDR1 as LNHNV and CDR2 as YYDKDF (reference sequence). V dropped 3 bases and J dropped 6 bases, with 14 bases sitting between them. This CDR3 has 14 amino acids. For the CDR3, the DNA is TGTGCCACCAGCAGCAGTGGTACGTGGGATGGCTACACCTTC. Translation: CATSSSGTWDGYTF.

As for this clone: Compared with germline, one end of the junction differs, possibly owing to a read error. The chain uses TRBV10-2 and TRBJ2-1; D is possibly TRBD2 (5 bases). CDR1 and CDR2 (germline): WSHSY, SAAADI. This CDR3 spans 10 amino acids. The CDR3 protein is CASSLSSRIF. The CDR3 nucleotides read TGCGCCAGCAGTCTCTCTAGCAGAATCTTC.

This rearrangement joins TRBV6-5 to TRBJ2-5; D gene uncertain. The V end was cut by 0 bases, the J end by 3 bases, with 11 bases between. The CDR3 runs 15 residues. CDR1 is MNHEY and CDR2 is SVGAGI in the germline V gene. CDR3 DNA: TGTGCCAGCAGTTACTCGCACGCCGGAAAAGAGACCCAGTACTTC. It encodes CASSYSHAGKETQYF.

The J gene is TRBJ1-2, the V gene TRBV19, with unresolved D. The CDR3 sequence is 16 residues long. V lost 7 bases and J lost 1, with 19 bases in between. Per germline, CDR1 LNHDA and CDR2 SQIVND (reference sequence). The CDR3: CASTPSYSQLNYGYTF. CDR3 DNA: TGTGCCAGTACCCCAAGCTACAGTCAACTTAACTATGGCTACACCTTC.